This T cell receptor (beta chain) was sequenced in a study of blood T cell dynamics during melanoma immunotherapy. Time point noted: week 3, after first cycle of checkpoint inhibitor. One draw preceded checkpoint blockade; another followed its first cycle at week 3. Response was assessed by RECIST 1.1 at 12 weeks, except a couple of rapid progressors. DNA loading was fixed at approximately 0.35 ug for all bulk PBMC samples. Measured with immunoSEQ multiplex PCR; TCRdb has only the in-frame clones, and not every one. The sample records about 11,000 clones, 70% to 90% being singletons. This clone is a singleton in its sample. Trimming removed 2 bases from V and 4 bases from J, with 8 bases in between. The CDR3 runs 12 residues. Germline CDR1 and CDR2: SQVTM and ANQGSEA.

The sequence came from a human donor with melanoma. The chain couples TRBV29-1 to TRBJ1-2, with D hard to call. The sequences come from blood, collected from a patient treated with checkpoint blockade. The DNA for the CDR3 is TGCAGCGTTGAACTCGTAACCTATGGCTACACCTTC. It specifies CSVELVTYGYTF.